This T cell receptor (beta chain) was sequenced during a study of T cells after yellow fever vaccination. Study information: Fractions low in cell number were prepared with SMART-Seq v4 Ultra Low Input.

The 5'RACE template-switching step produced TCR cDNA and added a universal primer site and UMIs. MiXCR, run by TCRdb on the 5' RACE reads, gives a single entry per CDR3 protein. The sample holds a few hundred thousand distinct CDR3 sequences; 3% to 4.5% are singletons and the top ten take roughly 26%. Study-wide findings and caveats: Clones that expanded after primary vaccination mostly reappeared after the booster (just under 98% CD4, 70% to 90% CD8). Only a small proportion of the clonotypes turned up in both the CD4 and the CD8 compartments, likely arising from convergent recombination.

The CDR3 extends over 13 amino acids. V shed 6 bases, J shed 3 bases, and the junction held 3 bases outside the gene matches. Germline CDR1 is DFQATT and CDR2 is SNEGSKA (reference sequence). In regard to this clonotype: The antigen remains undetermined.

V and J are TRBV20-1 and TRBJ2-7; 12 bases match TRBD2. Sequencing was performed on PBMCs, taken 5 days after the yellow fever booster vaccination. The TCR comes from a young man who received the YFV17D yellow fever vaccine. The CDR3 nucleotides are TGCAGTGCCATGACTAGCGGGAGCTACGAGCAGTACTTC. Its translation: CSAMTSGSYEQYF.